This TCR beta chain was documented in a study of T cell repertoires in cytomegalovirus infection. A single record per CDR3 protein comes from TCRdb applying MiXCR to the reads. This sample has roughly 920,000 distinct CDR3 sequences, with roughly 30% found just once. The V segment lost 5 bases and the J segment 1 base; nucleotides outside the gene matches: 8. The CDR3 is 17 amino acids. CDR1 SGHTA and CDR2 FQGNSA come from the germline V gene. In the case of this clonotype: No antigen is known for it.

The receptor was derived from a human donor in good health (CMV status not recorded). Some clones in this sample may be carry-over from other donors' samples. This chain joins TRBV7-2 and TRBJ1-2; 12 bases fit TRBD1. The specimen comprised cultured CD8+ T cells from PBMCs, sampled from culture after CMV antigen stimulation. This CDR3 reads CASSPGTGGAINYGYTF. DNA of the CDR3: TGTGCCAGCAGCCCCGGGACAGGGGGCGCCATTAACTATGGCTACACCTTC.